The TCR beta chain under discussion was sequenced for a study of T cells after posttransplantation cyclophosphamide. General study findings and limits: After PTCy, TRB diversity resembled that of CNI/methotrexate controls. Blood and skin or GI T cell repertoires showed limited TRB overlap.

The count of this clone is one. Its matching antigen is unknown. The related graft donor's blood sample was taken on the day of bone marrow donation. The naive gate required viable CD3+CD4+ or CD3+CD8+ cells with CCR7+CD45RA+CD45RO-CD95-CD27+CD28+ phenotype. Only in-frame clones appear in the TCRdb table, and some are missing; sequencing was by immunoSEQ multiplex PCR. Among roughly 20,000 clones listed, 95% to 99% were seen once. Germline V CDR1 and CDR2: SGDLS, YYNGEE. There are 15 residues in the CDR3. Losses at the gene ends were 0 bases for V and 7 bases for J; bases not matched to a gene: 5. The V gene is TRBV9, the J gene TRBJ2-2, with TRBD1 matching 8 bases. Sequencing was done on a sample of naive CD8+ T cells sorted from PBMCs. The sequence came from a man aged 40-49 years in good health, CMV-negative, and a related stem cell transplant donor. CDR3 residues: CASSVGETGVGELFF. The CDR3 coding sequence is TGTGCCAGCAGCGTAGGCGAGACAGGGGTCGGGGAGCTGTTTTTT.